This is a list of T cell receptor beta chains from one sample in a study of PD-1 blockade in mismatch repair-deficient tumors. Profiling relied on immunoSEQ multiplex PCR, and the TCRdb table lists in-frame clones only, not all of them. The repertoire holds some 130,000 clones, with 85% to 90% as singletons. The sequences come from peripheral blood, collected approximately 69 weeks after starting pembrolizumab. These receptor sequences come from an adult with mismatch repair-deficient cancer. Each CDR3 is given with its conserved first and last residue. Each record gives: D gene, clone size, J gene, V gene, CDR3 protein, CDR3 DNA. A D gene is named only where the DNA matches it firmly. Where a row states a size, it is once, few, many or the class of an expanded clone; other rows omit it.

TRBD2	NA	TRBJ2-5	TRBV5-1	CASSLTGRRQETQYF	TGCGCCAGCAGCTTGACCGGGAGGCGACAAGAGACCCAGTACTTC
NA	NA	TRBJ2-1	TRBV7-2	CASSPSPFEQFF	TGTGCCAGCAGCCCTTCCCCGTTCGAGCAGTTCTTC
NA	NA	TRBJ2-7	TRBV5-6	CASSLGRVYEQYF	TGTGCCAGCAGCTTGGGCAGGGTCTACGAGCAGTACTTC
NA	NA	TRBJ1-1	TRBV29-1	CSVVLRTEAFF	TGCAGCGTAGTATTGAGGACTGAAGCTTTCTTT
TRBD2	NA	TRBJ2-2	TRBV19	CATSQRTSSAGELFF	TGTGCCACCAGCCAAAGGACTAGCTCCGCCGGGGAGCTGTTTTTT
NA	NA	TRBJ2-7	TRBV13	CASSSGTSYEQYF	TGTGCCAGCAGCTCCGGGACATCCTACGAGCAGTACTTC
TRBD2	NA	TRBJ2-1	TRBV4-1	CASSQVSKMIAGANEQFF	TGCGCCAGCAGCCAAGTCTCCAAGATGATAGCGGGAGCCAATGAGCAGTTCTTC
NA	once	TRBJ2-7	TRBV6-5	CASSYGAAGEQYF	TGTGCCAGCAGTTACGGGGCAGCGGGCGAGCAGTACTTC
NA	once	TRBJ2-3	TRBV29-1	CSAKYWILHEPGSTTDTQYF	TGCAGCGCCAAGTATTGGATACTTCATGAACCGGGCTCTACCACAGATACGCAGTATTTT
NA	once	TRBJ2-5	TRBV5-1	CASSEWSQRETQYF	TGCGCCAGCAGCGAATGGTCTCAGAGGGAGACCCAGTACTTC
NA	once	TRBJ2-3	TRBV4-1	CASSQEGGLTSTDTQYF	TGCGCCAGCAGCCAAGAGGGGGGGCTTACTAGCACAGATACGCAGTATTTT
NA	NA	TRBJ1-5	TRBV5-1	CASSLDRLHQPQHF	TGCGCCAGCAGCTTAGACAGGTTGCATCAGCCCCAGCATTTT
NA	NA	TRBJ1-1	TRBV7-9	CASMGPFGNTEAFF	TGTGCCAGCATGGGTCCTTTTGGGAACACTGAAGCTTTCTTT
NA	NA	TRBJ2-2	TRBV2	CARGTVSNTGELFF	TGTGCCAGGGGGACCGTGTCGAACACCGGGGAGCTGTTTTTT
TRBD2	NA	TRBJ2-1	TRBV27	CASSLSIASGHNEQFF	TGTGCCAGCAGTTTATCGATTGCTAGCGGGCACAATGAGCAGTTCTTC
NA	NA	TRBJ1-4	TRBV10-3	CAISEGGGGEKLFF	TGTGCCATCAGTGAAGGAGGTGGAGGGGAAAAACTGTTTTTT
TRBD2	NA	TRBJ2-1	TRBV5-1	CASSLAGLAGNFYNEQFF	TGCGCCAGCAGCTTGGCCGGCCTAGCGGGGAACTTCTACAATGAGCAGTTCTTC
NA	NA	TRBJ2-6	TRBV9	CASSGSTGANVLTF	TGTGCCAGCAGCGGGAGTACTGGGGCCAACGTCCTGACTTTC
NA	NA	TRBJ2-3	TRBV6-5	CAIRARVRDTQYF	TGTGCCATCCGGGCCCGTGTCCGAGATACGCAGTATTTT
NA	NA	TRBJ2-4	TRBV5-4	CASSFTGLNIQYF	TGTGCCAGCAGCTTTACGGGACTGAACATTCAGTACTTC
TRBD1	NA	TRBJ2-5	TRBV27	CASRQTGGAKTQYF	TGTGCCAGCAGGCAGACAGGGGGCGCGAAGACCCAGTACTTC
NA	few	TRBJ2-7	TRBV13	CASSLEGRDEQYF	TGTGCCAGCAGCTTAGAGGGTAGGGACGAGCAGTACTTC
TRBD2	NA	TRBJ2-1	TRBV7-6	CASSSLAGIPNEQFF	TGTGCCAGCAGCTCCCTAGCGGGAATCCCCAATGAGCAGTTCTTC
NA	NA	TRBJ1-3	TRBV28	CASSLTGQSSGNTIYF	TGTGCCAGCAGTTTAACCGGACAGTCCTCTGGAAACACCATATATTTT
NA	NA	TRBJ2-7	TRBV5-6	CASSRRQGGEQYF	TGTGCCAGCAGCCGCCGACAGGGAGGCGAGCAGTACTTC
NA	NA	TRBJ2-1	TRBV7-9	CASSQTSLNDEQFF	TGTGCCAGCAGTCAGACGTCCCTCAACGATGAGCAGTTCTTC
NA	NA	TRBJ1-2	TRBV15	CATSRGSDQLSGYGYTF	TGTGCCACCAGCAGAGGATCAGACCAGCTATCGGGATATGGCTACACCTTC
NA	NA	TRBJ2-4	TRBV5-8	CASSPSDSLGIQYF	TGTGCCAGCAGCCCATCGGACAGTTTGGGCATTCAGTACTTC
NA	few	TRBJ2-1	TRBV27	CASSWAGGSYNEQFF	TGTGCCAGCAGTTGGGCAGGTGGAAGCTACAATGAGCAGTTCTTC
NA	once	TRBJ2-3	TRBV5-1	CASGGDTQYF	TGCGCCAGCGGGGGAGATACGCAGTATTTT
TRBD2	NA	TRBJ2-1	TRBV4-3	CASSQDLGLAANEQFF	TGCGCCAGCAGCCAAGATTTGGGACTAGCGGCCAATGAGCAGTTCTTC
NA	NA	TRBJ2-7	TRBV9	CASSARSGTYEQYF	TGTGCCAGCAGCGCCCGGAGCGGAACCTACGAGCAGTACTTC
NA	NA	TRBJ2-7	TRBV4-3	CASSQGRQVSSYEQYF	TGCGCCAGCAGCCAAGGTAGACAGGTTAGCTCCTACGAGCAGTACTTC
NA	NA	TRBJ2-7	TRBV5-1	CASSLVPGVRYEQYF	TGCGCCAGCAGCTTGGTCCCAGGGGTACGCTACGAGCAGTACTTC
TRBD2	NA	TRBJ2-1	TRBV4-1	CASSQGTSGRANEQFF	TGCGCCAGCAGCCAAGGGACTAGCGGGAGGGCCAATGAGCAGTTCTTC
NA	NA	TRBJ2-6	TRBV19	CASSIGPSGANVLTF	TGTGCCAGTAGTATAGGGCCTTCTGGGGCCAACGTCCTGACTTTC
TRBD2	few	TRBJ2-7	TRBV5-6	CASSFSGRSKEQYF	TGTGCCAGCAGCTTCAGCGGGAGGTCGAAGGAGCAGTACTTC
TRBD2	NA	TRBJ2-3	TRBV27	CASSLKAGGASDTQYF	TGTGCCAGCAGTTTAAAGGCGGGAGGTGCGTCGGATACGCAGTATTTT
NA	NA	TRBJ2-7	TRBV6-4	CASSDKDSKGFRPGEQYF	TGTGCCAGCAGTGATAAGGACAGTAAAGGCTTTCGACCGGGCGAGCAGTACTTC
NA	NA	TRBJ2-5	TRBV6-5	CAREGRPTQETQYF	TGTGCCCGAGAGGGCAGGCCTACCCAAGAGACCCAGTACTTC
TRBD2	NA	TRBJ2-3	TRBV9	CASSLAGGTDTQYF	TGTGCCAGCAGCCTAGCGGGAGGAACAGATACGCAGTATTTT
NA	NA	TRBJ2-5	TRBV5-6	CASRQVQGTDYRETQYF	TGTGCCAGCAGACAAGTGCAGGGGACGGACTACCGGGAGACCCAGTACTTC
NA	few	TRBJ2-1	TRBV5-1	CASSLVVRGSNEQFF	TGCGCCAGCAGCTTGGTAGTCCGAGGTTCAAATGAGCAGTTCTTC
NA	NA	TRBJ2-7	TRBV15	CATSRDLGHSEEYF	TGTGCCACCAGCAGAGATCTGGGCCACTCAGAGGAGTACTTC
NA	NA	TRBJ2-1	TRBV5-6	CASSLSGSRNEQFF	TGTGCCAGCAGCTTATCCGGGAGTCGCAATGAGCAGTTCTTC
TRBD1	NA	TRBJ2-7	TRBV27	CATAQGVGNEQYF	TGTGCCACCGCCCAGGGGGTGGGCAACGAGCAGTACTTC
NA	NA	TRBJ2-1	TRBV6-6	CASEDESGEQFF	TGTGCCAGCGAGGACGAATCAGGCGAGCAGTTCTTC
TRBD1	NA	TRBJ2-5	TRBV11-2	CASSFGQGVEYF	TGTGCCAGCAGCTTTGGACAGGGGGTCGAGTACTTC
NA	NA	TRBJ2-7	TRBV15	CATSRPSARSSYEQYF	TGTGCCACCAGCAGACCCTCAGCCAGGAGCTCCTACGAGCAGTACTTC
NA	NA	TRBJ2-7	TRBV5-4	CASSLSSAYEQYF	TGTGCCAGCAGCTTGTCTTCCGCCTACGAGCAGTACTTC
NA	NA	TRBJ2-7	TRBV5-1	CASSLQGRNEQYF	TGCGCCAGCAGCTTGCAGGGTCGGAACGAGCAGTACTTC
TRBD1	NA	TRBJ2-3	TRBV5-6	CASSLGDSLYTQYF	TGTGCCAGCAGCTTGGGGGACAGTCTGTATACGCAGTATTTT
NA	NA	TRBJ2-4	TRBV27	CASSLLNTGAQNIQYF	TGTGCCAGCAGTTTACTAAATACCGGGGCCCAAAACATTCAGTACTTC
TRBD1	NA	TRBJ2-7	TRBV18	CASSPGTGPQYEQYF	TGTGCCAGCTCACCAGGGACAGGGCCCCAATACGAGCAGTACTTC
NA	NA	TRBJ1-1	TRBV30	CAWNLGGSTEAFF	TGTGCCTGGAATCTGGGGGGGAGCACTGAAGCTTTCTTT